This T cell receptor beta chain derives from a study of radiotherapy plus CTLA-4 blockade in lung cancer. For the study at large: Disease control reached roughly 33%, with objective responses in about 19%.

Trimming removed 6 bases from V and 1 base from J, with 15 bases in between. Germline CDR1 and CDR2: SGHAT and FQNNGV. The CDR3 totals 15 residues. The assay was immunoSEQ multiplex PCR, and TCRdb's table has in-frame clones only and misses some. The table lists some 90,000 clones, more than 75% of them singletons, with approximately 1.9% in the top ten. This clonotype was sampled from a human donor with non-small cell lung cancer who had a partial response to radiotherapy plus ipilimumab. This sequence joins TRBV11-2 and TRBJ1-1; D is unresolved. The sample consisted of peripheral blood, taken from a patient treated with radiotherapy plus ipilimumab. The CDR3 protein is CASRGTRAGNTEAFF. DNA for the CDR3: TGTGCCAGCAGGGGTACTAGGGCGGGGAACACTGAAGCTTTCTTT.